This T cell receptor (beta chain) was obtained from a study of PD-L1 blockade in urothelial cancer. This clone was counted between two and nine times. Between the trimmed V and J ends, which lost 3 bases and 7 bases, there was a span of 18 bases. The CDR3 contains 16 residues. Looked up from germline, CDR1 is KGHSH and CDR2 is LQKENI. Here immunoSEQ multiplex PCR was the method, and the copy in TCRdb shows in-frame clones only, minus some. The sample has more than 35,000 clones, around 34% seen once. The chain is built from TRBV18 and TRBJ2-2, with D maybe TRBD1 (6 bases). The sample consisted of tumor tissue, taken before atezolizumab (anti-PD-L1) treatment. This TCR derives from a man between 60 and 75 years old with urothelial cancer. The CDR3 region is CASSPVSPGADGELFF. The CDR3 DNA sequence: TGTGCCAGCTCACCTGTGTCCCCAGGGGCGGACGGGGAGCTGTTTTTT. Filled out from reference TRBV18 and TRBJ2-2, the complete variable domain reads NAGVMQNPRHLVRRRGQEARLRCSPMKGHSHVYWYRQLPEEGLKFMVYLQKENIIDESGMPKERFSAEFPKEGPSILRIQQVVRGDSAAYFCASSPVSPGADGELFFGEGSRLTVL.